This TCR beta chain stems from a study of blood T cell repertoires in COVID-19. The CDR3 loop spans 13 amino acids. Deletions cut 6 bases from V and 8 bases from J, with 13 bases between. Germline CDR1 SNHLY, CDR2 FYNNEI. Per the study methods: Estimation of nucleated cell counts was performed using reference gene primer amplification. Data came from immunoSEQ multiplex PCR; TCRdb stores just in-frame clones and leaves some out. D and trimming were read from the DNA, whereas the V and J calls and clone size are those reported in that table. The table shows more than 100,000 clones, with 85% to 90% occurring only once.

The chain couples TRBV2 to TRBJ1-4; D might be TRBD1 (5 bases). The sequenced material came from peripheral blood. This sequence originates from a man aged 50-60 years with active COVID-19. This chain's CDR3 is CASSRVYGEKLFF. CDR3 DNA sequence: TGTGCCAGCAGCAGGGTTTACGGGGAAAAACTGTTTTTT.